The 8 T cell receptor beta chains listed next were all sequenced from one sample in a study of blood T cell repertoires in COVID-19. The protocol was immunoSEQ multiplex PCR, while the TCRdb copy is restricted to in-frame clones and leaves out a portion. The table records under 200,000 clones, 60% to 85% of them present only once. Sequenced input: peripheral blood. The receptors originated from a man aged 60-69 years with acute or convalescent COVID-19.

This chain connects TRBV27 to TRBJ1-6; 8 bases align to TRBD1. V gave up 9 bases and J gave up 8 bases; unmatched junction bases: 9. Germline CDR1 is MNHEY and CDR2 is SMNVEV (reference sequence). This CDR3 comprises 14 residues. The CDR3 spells CASGQGVSHSPLHF. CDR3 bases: TGTGCCAGTGGACAGGGCGTATCGCATTCACCCCTCCACTTT.

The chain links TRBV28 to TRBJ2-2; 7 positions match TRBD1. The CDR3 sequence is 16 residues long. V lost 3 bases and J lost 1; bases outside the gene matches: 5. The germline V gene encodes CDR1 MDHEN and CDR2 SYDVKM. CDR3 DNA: TGTGCCAGCAGTTTGGGGACAGCCTGGAACACCGGGGAGCTGTTTTTT. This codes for CASSLGTAWNTGELFF. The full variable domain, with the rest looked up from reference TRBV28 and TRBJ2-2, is DVKVTQSSRYLVKRTGEKVFLECVQDMDHENMFWYRQDPGLGLRLIYFSYDVKMKEKGDIPEGYSVSREKKERFSLILESASTNQTSMYLCASSLGTAWNTGELFFGEGSRLTVL.

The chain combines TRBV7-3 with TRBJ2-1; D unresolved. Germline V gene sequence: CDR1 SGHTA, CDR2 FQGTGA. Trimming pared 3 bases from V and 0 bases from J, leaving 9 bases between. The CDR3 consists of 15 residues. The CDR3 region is CASSFSGSSYNEQFF. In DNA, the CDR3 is TGTGCCAGCAGCTTTTCTGGTAGCTCCTACAATGAGCAGTTCTTC. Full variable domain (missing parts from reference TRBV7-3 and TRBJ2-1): GAGVSQTPSNKVTEKGKYVELRCDPISGHTALYWYRQSLGQGPEFLIYFQGTGAADDSGLPNDRFFAVRPEGSVSTLKIQRTERGDSAVYLCASSFSGSSYNEQFFGPGTRLTVL.

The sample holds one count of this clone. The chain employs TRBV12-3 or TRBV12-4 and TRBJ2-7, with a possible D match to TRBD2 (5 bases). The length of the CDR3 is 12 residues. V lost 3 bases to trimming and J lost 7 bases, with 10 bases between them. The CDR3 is CASSFILEEQYF. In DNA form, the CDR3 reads TGTGCCAGCAGTTTCATACTAGAAGAGCAGTACTTC.

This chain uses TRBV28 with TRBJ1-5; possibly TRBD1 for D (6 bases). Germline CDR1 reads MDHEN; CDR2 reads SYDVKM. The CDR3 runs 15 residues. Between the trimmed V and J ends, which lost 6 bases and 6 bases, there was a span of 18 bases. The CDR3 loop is CASSRDTGIVQPQHF. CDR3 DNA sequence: TGTGCCAGCAGCAGAGACACAGGGATAGTTCAGCCCCAGCATTTT.

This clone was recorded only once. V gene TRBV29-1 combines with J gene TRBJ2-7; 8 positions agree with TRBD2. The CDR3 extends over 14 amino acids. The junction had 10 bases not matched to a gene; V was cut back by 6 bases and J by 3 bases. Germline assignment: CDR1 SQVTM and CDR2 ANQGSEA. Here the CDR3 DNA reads TGCAGCGTGGTACCGGGGGGGCCGTTCTACGAGCAGTACTTC. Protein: CSVVPGGPFYEQYF.

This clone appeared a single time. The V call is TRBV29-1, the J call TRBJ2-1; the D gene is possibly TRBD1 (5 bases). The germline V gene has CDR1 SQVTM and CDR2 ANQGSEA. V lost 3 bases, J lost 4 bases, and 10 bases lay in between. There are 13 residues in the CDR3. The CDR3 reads CSVETVLYNEQFF. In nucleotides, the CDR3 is TGCAGCGTTGAGACAGTTTTATACAATGAGCAGTTCTTC.

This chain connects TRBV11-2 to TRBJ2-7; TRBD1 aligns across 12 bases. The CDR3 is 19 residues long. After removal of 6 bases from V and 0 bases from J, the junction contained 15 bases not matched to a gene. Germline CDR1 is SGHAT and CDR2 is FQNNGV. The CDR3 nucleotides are TGTGCCAGCAGATCTGTCCGGGACAGGGGGCCGTATACCTCCTACGAGCAGTACTTC. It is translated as CASRSVRDRGPYTSYEQYF.